This T cell receptor beta chain comes out of a study of regulatory dendritic cells for organ transplantation. At the level of the study: Monocytes received vitamin D3 on days 0 and 4, IL-10 on day 4. Study-wide results and limits: Memory T cells were less diverse than naive, with memory CD8+ most oligoclonal. Mature dendritic cells appeared to drive more memory CD8+ clonal expansion than regulatory ones.

Assay: immunoSEQ multiplex PCR; the TCRdb copy retains only in-frame clones and omits some. The repertoire consists of roughly 11,000 clones, with nearly 90% occurring once and the leading ten covering 0.45%. Allogeneic regulatory or mature dendritic cells were co-cultured for 5 days with CFSE-labeled sorted T cells at 1:10. Memory T cells were CD45RO+, naive were CD45RA+, sorted by FACS. Comments on this clone: What it recognizes is unknown.

Sequencing used naive CD8+ T cells from blood cultured with dendritic cells. The subset: CD45RA+ naive T cells. The sequence came from a human donor in good health.

The CDR3 spells CAISESIGVDTQYF. For the CDR3, the DNA is TGTGCCATCAGTGAGTCGATAGGGGTGGATACGCAGTATTTT. The chain has TRBV10-3 and TRBJ2-3; a weak D match, TRBD1 (5 bases). V was shortened by 0 bases and J by 6 bases, with 10 bases between the two germline ends. Germline loops: CDR1 ENHRY, CDR2 SYGVKD. The CDR3 is 14 residues long.